The 2 T cell receptor beta chains below all came from one sample that was sequenced in a study of response to subunit inactivated influenza vaccine. TCRdb called the RT-PCR reads again in MiXCR, with one record for every CDR3 protein. The repertoire has some 640,000 distinct CDR3 sequences, roughly 14% of them found once; the top ten carry 5.5% to 7%. The sequencing here drew on PBMCs from blood, taken about 14 days before vaccination. The receptors here all came from a man aged 50-59 years who received an inactivated influenza vaccine.

This clonotype was picked up a small number of times. The V and J genes are TRBV20-1 and TRBJ2-3; D not certain. CDR3 length: 13 residues. Germline V CDR1 and CDR2: DFQATT, SNEGSKA (reference sequence). V lost 0 bases to trimming and J lost 9 bases, with 13 bases between them. CDR3 sequence: CSARDNSARTQYF. The CDR3 region has the DNA TGCAGTGCTAGAGATAATTCGGCTAGGACGCAGTATTTT.

This chain connects TRBV7-9 to TRBJ2-3; 8 bases match TRBD2. Trimming removed 3 bases from V and 0 bases from J; junction bases left unmatched: 8. From germline, CDR1 is SEHNR and CDR2 FQNEAQ (reference sequence). The CDR3 length is 17 residues. The CDR3 region is CASSLGLLAGSTDTQYF. The CDR3 DNA reads as TGTGCCAGCAGCTTGGGTCTCTTAGCGGGGAGCACAGATACGCAGTATTTT.